The 23 T cell receptor beta chains listed next were all sequenced from one sample in a study of cytomegalovirus exposure and HLA in healthy donors. TCRdb's copy holds only in-frame clones and misses some; the assay was immunoSEQ multiplex PCR. The table shows more than 85,000 clones, with around 93% occurring only once. The sequenced material came from PBMCs. Receptors originate from a woman aged 25 to 39 in good health and CMV-seropositive.

The J gene is TRBJ2-5, the V gene TRBV7-2; D is unresolved. CDR3 length: 14 residues. The V end lost 2 bases, the J end lost 6 bases, and 13 bases lay between the germline ends. Germline V lookup: CDR1 SGHTA, CDR2 FQGNSA. CDR3 nucleotides: TGTGCCAGCAGCTTAATAGGAGATAATAAGACCCAGTACTTC. This translates into CASSLIGDNKTQYF.

The chain recombines TRBV4-1 with TRBJ1-1; maybe TRBD1 (6 bases). The V end lost 0 bases, the J end lost 6 bases, and 17 bases lay between the germline ends. Germline V gene lookup returns CDR1 MGHRA and CDR2 YSYEKL. CDR3 length: 16 amino acids. The CDR3, as DNA: TGCGCCAGCAGCCAAGAGAAGCGGCAGGGGTTTTCTGAAGCTTTCTTT. Its protein product is CASSQEKRQGFSEAFF.

The sample holds one count of this clone. The chain is built from TRBV29-1 and TRBJ2-1; 7 bases map to TRBD1. Trimming removed 5 bases from V and 7 bases from J; junction bases left unmatched: 8. Germline assignment: CDR1 SQVTM and CDR2 ANQGSEA. This CDR3 contains 13 residues. Written as DNA, the CDR3 is TGCAGCGTTTGGTCAGGGGGTGGAAATGAGCAGTTCTTC. Encoded protein: CSVWSGGGNEQFF.

The V call is TRBV5-1, the J call TRBJ2-7; D not certain. Germline CDR1 reads SGHRS; CDR2 reads YFSETQ. The CDR3 sequence is 14 residues long. V was pared by 0 bases and J by 3 bases, with 10 bases between. The CDR3 coding sequence is TGCGCCAGCAGCTTGGCCCCATCCTACTACGAGCAGTACTTC. Translation: CASSLAPSYYEQYF.

This clone was seen more than once but under ten times. The genes are TRBV23-1 and TRBJ1-5, with D unresolved. TRBV23-1 is recorded as an ORF, its role being uncertain. This CDR3 spans 19 amino acids. V lost 4 bases and J lost 0, with 22 bases in between. The CDR3, as DNA: TGCGCCAGCAGTCCTGCTCCCAGCCGGAGCCCTTATAGCAATCAGCCCCAGCATTTT. Translation: CASSPAPSRSPYSNQPQHF.

This clone was recorded only once. The V call is TRBV18, the J call TRBJ2-1, with D unclear. The CDR3 loop spans 12 amino acids. Trimming removed 2 bases from V and 10 bases from J, with 9 bases in between. CDR1 is KGHSH and CDR2 is LQKENI in the germline V gene. The CDR3 is CASSPVGQEQFF. The CDR3, as DNA: TGTGCCAGCTCACCAGTGGGCCAGGAGCAGTTCTTC.

The V and J genes are TRBV28 and TRBJ1-2; weak D call: TRBD1 (6 bases). Trimming removed 2 bases at V and 2 bases at J, with 9 bases between. The CDR3 covers 14 residues. The germline gives CDR1 MDHEN, CDR2 SYDVKM. The CDR3 DNA follows: TGTGCCAGCAGTTTAAGAGGGGGAAACTATGGCTACACCTTC. Translation: CASSLRGGNYGYTF.

The V call is TRBV6-4, the J call TRBJ2-1; TRBD1 aligns across 8 bases. CDR1 and CDR2 (germline): MRHNA, SNTAGT. V lost 4 bases and J lost 7; bases outside the gene matches: 6. This CDR3 spans 14 amino acids. The CDR3 is CASSAGTGPNEQFF. The CDR3 DNA sequence: TGTGCCAGCAGTGCGGGGACAGGCCCAAATGAGCAGTTCTTC.

The chain carries TRBV30 and TRBJ2-6; TRBD1 might be the D (6 bases). The V gene lost 6 bases and the J gene lost 0 bases, with 9 bases spanning the gap. CDR3 length equals 14 residues. Germline V gene sequence: CDR1 GTSNPN, CDR2 SVGIG (reference sequence). CDR3 region: CACGQHSGANVLTF. Written as DNA, the CDR3 is TGTGCCTGTGGACAGCACTCTGGGGCCAACGTCCTGACTTTC.

The J gene is TRBJ2-5, the V gene TRBV9, with TRBD1 identical over 8 bases. The length of the CDR3 is 14 residues. V shed 0 bases, J shed 4 bases, and the junction held 2 bases outside the gene matches. Looked up from germline, CDR1 is SGDLS and CDR2 is YYNGEE. The CDR3 here is CASSVGTGRETQYF. In DNA form, the CDR3 reads TGTGCCAGCAGCGTAGGGACAGGGAGAGAGACCCAGTACTTC.

V and J are TRBV7-8 and TRBJ2-1, with TRBD2 identical over 14 bases. Germline CDR1 and CDR2: SGHVS and FQNEAQ. The CDR3 runs 16 residues. V shed 5 bases, J shed 9 bases, and the junction held 9 bases outside the gene matches. CDR3 nucleotide sequence: TGTGCCAGCAGCGTATCCGGGACTAGCGGGAGTGGTGAGCAGTTCTTC. It translates to CASSVSGTSGSGEQFF.

The rearrangement joins TRBV4-3 to TRBJ2-7, with D possibly being TRBD2 (5 bases). The ends were cut back, 4 bases at V and 2 bases at J, with 12 bases in the middle. Germline assignment: CDR1 LGHNA and CDR2 YSLEER. This CDR3 region has 14 residues. In DNA, the CDR3 is TGCGCCAGCAGCCTCTCTCCCGGGGCCTACGAGCAGTACTTC. Encoded protein: CASSLSPGAYEQYF.

This clone was counted between two and nine times. V and J are TRBV4-3 and TRBJ2-7; 11 bases are a match to TRBD1. Germline lookup yields CDR1 LGHNA and CDR2 YSLEER. J lost 4 bases, V lost 0 bases, and 2 bases had no gene match. CDR3 length: 15 amino acids. The chain's CDR3 is CASSQEGQGAYEQYF. CDR3 DNA sequence: TGCGCCAGCAGCCAAGAAGGACAGGGGGCGTACGAGCAGTACTTC.

This chain links TRBV11-2 with TRBJ2-1, with 7 bases aligning to TRBD1. The CDR3 consists of 16 residues. The germline CDR1 and CDR2 sequences are SGHAT and FQNNGV. After removal of 6 bases from V and 7 bases from J, the junction contained 15 bases not matched to a gene. CDR3 in DNA: TGTGCCAGCAGGTTAAGCAGGACAGGAGGTAGGAATGAGCAGTTCTTC. Its translation is CASRLSRTGGRNEQFF.

The V call is TRBV2, the J call TRBJ1-5; possible D gene TRBD1, 5 bases. CDR1 and CDR2 (germline): SNHLY, FYNNEI. The CDR3 extends over 13 amino acids. V lost 9 bases to trimming and J lost 6 bases, with 15 bases between them. The CDR3 region has the DNA TGTGCCAGTACCAGGGATTCCCCTCAGCCCCAGCATTTT. It codes for CASTRDSPQPQHF.

The CDR3 nucleotides are TGCGCCAGCAGCCGAAGACTAGCGGGTGGCACAGATACGCAGTATTTT. It codes for CASSRRLAGGTDTQYF. The chain is built from TRBV4-3 and TRBJ2-3; 10 nucleotides match TRBD2. Germline CDR1 is LGHNA and CDR2 is YSLEER. After removal of 4 bases from V and 1 base from J, the junction contained 5 bases not matched to a gene. The CDR3 extends over 16 amino acids.

The rearrangement joins TRBV7-9 to TRBJ2-7, with 11 bases matching TRBD1. The V and J ends lost 7 bases and 6 bases, in that order; junction bases with no gene match: 8. CDR3 length equals 14 residues. From germline, CDR1 is SEHNR and CDR2 FQNEAQ (reference sequence). The CDR3 protein is CASTIGQGALEQYF. Written as DNA, the CDR3 is TGTGCCAGCACCATAGGACAGGGGGCTCTCGAGCAGTACTTC. Complete variable domain (other parts from reference TRBV7-9 and TRBJ2-7): DTGVSQNPRHKITKRGQNVTFRCDPISEHNRLYWYRQTLGQGPEFLTYFQNEAQLEKSRLLSDRFSAERPKGSFSTLEIQRTEQGDSAMYLCASTIGQGALEQYFGPGTRLTVT.

The chain links TRBV27 to TRBJ1-1; a weak D match, TRBD1 (5 bases). The V end lost 2 bases, the J end lost 1 base, and 11 bases lay between the germline ends. Germline V gene sequence: CDR1 MNHEY, CDR2 SMNVEV (reference sequence). The CDR3 is 15 residues long. In DNA form, the CDR3 reads TGTGCCAGCAGTTTAGGGGGGTATGGGAACACTGAAGCTTTCTTT. This sequence encodes CASSLGGYGNTEAFF.

V is TRBV28 and J is TRBJ2-7, with 13 nucleotides matching TRBD2. The CDR3 has 15 amino acids. Looked up from germline, CDR1 is MDHEN and CDR2 is SYDVKM. After removal of 5 bases from V and 3 bases from J, the junction contained 4 bases not matched to a gene. CDR3 DNA sequence: TGTGCCAGCAGTCGGACTAGCGGGAGTAGCTACGAGCAGTACTTC. Translated: CASSRTSGSSYEQYF.

This clone was seen only a few times. The chain uses TRBV15 and TRBJ2-3; 7 positions match TRBD1. This CDR3 has 16 amino acids. CDR1 and CDR2 (germline): LNHNV, YYDKDF (reference sequence). J gave up 0 bases and V 0 bases, and 3 bases lay outside the gene matches. The CDR3 loop is CATSRDRGTSTDTQYF. CDR3 DNA sequence: TGTGCCACCAGCAGAGACAGGGGGACCAGCACAGATACGCAGTATTTT.

The CDR3 sequence is CASSLSRRGNEQFF. As DNA, the CDR3 is TGTGCCAGCAGTTTATCGCGTAGGGGCAATGAGCAGTTCTTC. The rearrangement joins TRBV27 to TRBJ2-1; D possibly corresponds to TRBD1 (5 bases). The CDR3 has 14 amino acids. Germline-derived CDR1 and CDR2 are MNHEY and SMNVEV (reference sequence). Trimming stripped 0 bases from V and 6 bases from J, with 9 bases between.

This chain links TRBV19 with TRBJ2-1, with a tentative D call TRBD2 (5 bases). Looked up from germline, CDR1 is LNHDA and CDR2 is SQIVND (reference sequence). The CDR3 extends over 16 amino acids. Between the trimmed V and J ends, which lost 6 bases and 8 bases, there was a span of 23 bases. CDR3 region: CASRSGSAFGSYEQFF. The CDR3 coding sequence is TGTGCCAGTAGGTCGGGGTCCGCCTTTGGGAGCTATGAGCAGTTCTTC.

The rearrangement links TRBV5-1 to TRBJ2-3, with 14 bases identical to TRBD2. Trimming cost V 3 bases and J 2 bases; bases outside gene matches: 8. There are 18 residues in the CDR3. Per the germline V gene, CDR1 is SGHRS and CDR2 is YFSETQ. The CDR3, as DNA: TGCGCCAGCAGCTCTGGACTAGCGGGAGGACCAGTCACAGATACGCAGTATTTT. This gives the protein CASSSGLAGGPVTDTQYF.